Listed below are T cell receptor beta chains from one sample, sequenced in a study of response to subunit inactivated influenza vaccine. MiXCR, applied by TCRdb to the RT-PCR reads, yields one record per CDR3 protein. Among fewer than 550,000 distinct CDR3 sequences listed, around 25% were seen once. The sample here was CD4+ T cells sorted from PBMCs, taken 4 to 6 days after vaccination. These receptors were collected from a man aged 50 to 60 who received an inactivated influenza vaccine. The CDR3 runs from the conserved cysteine through the conserved F or W. A D gene is named only where the DNA matches it firmly. The size entry is marked missing in some rows and otherwise reads once, few, many or a size class.

D: -
V: TRBV12-3/TRBV12-4
J: TRBJ2-3
size: few
DNA: TGTGCCAGCAGTAGTAGCAGACCTAGGGATACGCAGTATTTT
CDR3: CASSSSRPRDTQYF

D: -
V: TRBV11-2
J: TRBJ2-5
size: few
DNA: TGTGCCAGCAGCTTAGATCAGGGGGAGACCCAGTACTTC
CDR3: CASSLDQGETQYF

D: TRBD1
V: TRBV29-1
J: TRBJ2-1
size: -
DNA: TGCAGCGTACGGACAGGGGCTTACTACAATGAGCAGTTCTTC
CDR3: CSVRTGAYYNEQFF

D: -
V: TRBV7-8
J: TRBJ1-4
size: few
DNA: TGTGCCAGCAGCCCTAGGGCCGGGATGATTGGACTGTTTTTT
CDR3: CASSPRAGMIGLFF

D: TRBD1
V: TRBV4-2
J: TRBJ2-7
size: -
DNA: TGTGCCAGCAGCCGCTTGACAGGGAATTCCCCCTACGAGCAGTACTTC
CDR3: CASSRLTGNSPYEQYF

D: -
V: TRBV11-2
J: TRBJ1-1
size: -
DNA: TGTGCCAGCAGCTTAGGGGTCCGAGCAAGCGGAAGCACTGAAGCTTTCTTT
CDR3: CASSLGVRASGSTEAFF

D: -
V: TRBV5-1
J: TRBJ2-5
size: many
DNA: TGTGCCAGCAGTTTAGGTGGGACGGTTCAAGAGACCCAGTACTTC
CDR3: CASSLGGTVQETQYF

D: TRBD1
V: TRBV4-2
J: TRBJ1-2
size: -
DNA: TGTGCCAGCAGCAGACAGGGTGCGATGAGCTATGGCTACACCTTC
CDR3: CASSRQGAMSYGYTF

D: -
V: TRBV12-3/TRBV12-4
J: TRBJ1-5
size: -
DNA: TGTGCCAGCAGTCGTGGGGCAGGGAGTCAGCCCCAGCATTTT
CDR3: CASSRGAGSQPQHF

D: -
V: TRBV4-2
J: TRBJ2-7
size: few
DNA: TGTGCCAGCAGCCGTTACGAGCAGGCGTACGAGCAGTACTTC
CDR3: CASSRYEQAYEQYF

D: -
V: TRBV27
J: TRBJ1-6
size: -
DNA: TGTGCCAGCAGCTCAGGACACAGGAATTCACCCCTCCACTTT
CDR3: CASSSGHRNSPLHF

D: TRBD1
V: TRBV20-1
J: TRBJ1-6
size: -
DNA: TGCAGTGCACCAACAGGGGGTTCACCCCTCCACTTT
CDR3: CSAPTGGSPLHF

D: -
V: TRBV20-1
J: TRBJ1-1
size: few
DNA: TGCAGTGCTAGTTCGTTCCGAAACACTGAAGCTTTCTTT
CDR3: CSASSFRNTEAFF

D: -
V: TRBV24-1
J: TRBJ2-1
size: -
DNA: TGTGCCACCAGTGTCGGCGGACGCCTGGCCTACAATGAGCAGTTCTTC
CDR3: CATSVGGRLAYNEQFF

D: -
V: TRBV15
J: TRBJ2-3
size: few
DNA: TGTGCCACCAGCAGAGGAACAGATACGCAGTATTTT
CDR3: CATSRGTDTQYF

D: -
V: TRBV10-3
J: TRBJ2-1
size: -
DNA: TGTGCCATCAATTGGGGGGTGTCCTACAATGAGCAGTTCTTC
CDR3: CAINWGVSYNEQFF

D: TRBD2
V: TRBV28
J: TRBJ2-7
size: few
DNA: TGTGCCAGCAGTGCACACCCGGGACTAGCGGATTCCTACGAGCAGTACTTC
CDR3: CASSAHPGLADSYEQYF

D: -
V: TRBV28
J: TRBJ1-2
size: -
DNA: TGTGCCAGCAGGACCTCCGGCGACTATGGCTACACCTTC
CDR3: CASRTSGDYGYTF

D: -
V: TRBV12-3/TRBV12-4
J: TRBJ2-4
size: few
DNA: TGTGCCAGCAGCCTCAGGGCCGGGGCCGAAAACATTCAGTACTTC
CDR3: CASSLRAGAENIQYF

D: TRBD2
V: TRBV12-3/TRBV12-4
J: TRBJ2-2
size: few
DNA: TGTGCCAGCAGTTTTCTGGGAGGGACGAGCACCGGGGAGCTGTTTTTT
CDR3: CASSFLGGTSTGELFF

D: TRBD2
V: TRBV29-1
J: TRBJ2-1
size: -
DNA: TGCAGCGTTGGCGGGAGGTACTACAATGAGCAGTTCTTC
CDR3: CSVGGRYYNEQFF

D: -
V: TRBV20-1
J: TRBJ2-7
size: few
DNA: TGCAGTGCTAGAGATACGAGACAGAGCTCCTACGAGCAGTACTTC
CDR3: CSARDTRQSSYEQYF

D: TRBD1
V: TRBV20-1
J: TRBJ2-5
size: -
DNA: TGCAGTGCTTGGGACAGGGGGGAACAAGAGACCCAGTACTTC
CDR3: CSAWDRGEQETQYF